The T cell receptor beta chain under discussion was sequenced for a study of blood T cell repertoires in COVID-19. Trimming removed 0 bases at V and 6 bases at J, with 21 bases between. The CDR3 has 17 amino acids. The germline V gene encodes CDR1 SEHNR and CDR2 FQNEAQ (reference sequence). Generated by immunoSEQ multiplex PCR, the TCRdb table keeps only in-frame clones and is missing some. This table holds approximately 100,000 clones, around 92% found once. This TCR was sampled from a man in his forties or fifties with active COVID-19. This chain joins TRBV7-9 and TRBJ2-7; a weak D match, TRBD2 (5 bases). The specimen was peripheral blood. CDR3 region: CASSLAASTGVRVEQYF. For the CDR3, the DNA is TGTGCCAGCAGCTTAGCGGCTTCCACCGGGGTTCGGGTCGAGCAGTACTTC.